A selection of T cell receptor beta chains follows, all from one sample in a study of cytomegalovirus exposure and HLA in healthy donors. Generated by immunoSEQ multiplex PCR, the TCRdb table keeps only in-frame clones and is missing some. The data show about 95,000 clones, around 84% seen once. The sample was PBMCs. The receptor source for this set is a young man in good health and CMV-seropositive. Both conserved end residues are part of each CDR3. D genes are given only for firm matches. A clone size is listed for some rows: how often the clone was seen (once, few, many), or a class if it is expanded.

D gene: TRBD2; J gene: TRBJ2-1; CDR3 length: 14; V gene: TRBV29-1; clone size: -; CDR3 DNA: TGCAGCGTTGTAGCGGGAGAGGTGTGGAATGAGCAGTTCTTC; CDR3 protein: CSVVAGEVWNEQFF
D gene: TRBD2; J gene: TRBJ2-1; CDR3 length: 16; V gene: TRBV19; clone size: -; CDR3 DNA: TGTGCCAGTAGTAGAATGACTAGCGGGAGGAGGAATGAGCAGTTCTTC; CDR3 protein: CASSRMTSGRRNEQFF
D gene: -; J gene: TRBJ2-5; CDR3 length: 15; V gene: TRBV2; clone size: few; CDR3 DNA: TGTGCCAGCAGTGAAGACGTGGGACGGGGGGAGACCCAGTACTTC; CDR3 protein: CASSEDVGRGETQYF
D gene: TRBD1; J gene: TRBJ1-5; CDR3 length: 15; V gene: TRBV18; clone size: -; CDR3 DNA: TGTGCCAGCTCACCCGTGCAGGGGGCCTTTCAGCCCCAGCATTTT; CDR3 protein: CASSPVQGAFQPQHF
D gene: -; J gene: TRBJ2-3; CDR3 length: 13; V gene: TRBV5-1; clone size: -; CDR3 DNA: TGCGCCAGCAGCCTCGGGTTCACAGATACGCAGTATTTT; CDR3 protein: CASSLGFTDTQYF
D gene: -; J gene: TRBJ2-1; CDR3 length: 17; V gene: TRBV21-1; clone size: -; CDR3 DNA: TGTGCCAGCAGCAAAGGGAGGAAAGCGGGAGGCGGCAATGAGCAGTTCTTC; CDR3 protein: CASSKGRKAGGGNEQFF
D gene: -; J gene: TRBJ2-3; CDR3 length: 16; V gene: TRBV5-1; clone size: -; CDR3 DNA: TGCGCCAGCAGCTTGGCCCTAGCTTACGGTGGAGATACGCAGTATTTT; CDR3 protein: CASSLALAYGGDTQYF
D gene: TRBD2; J gene: TRBJ2-2; CDR3 length: 16; V gene: TRBV5-1; clone size: once; CDR3 DNA: TGCGCCAGCAACCAAGCGGGAGTCGGGAACACCGGGGAGCTGTTTTTT; CDR3 protein: CASNQAGVGNTGELFF
D gene: TRBD1; J gene: TRBJ1-2; CDR3 length: 15; V gene: TRBV27; clone size: -; CDR3 DNA: TGTGCCAGTAAGCCGGACAGGGGAGAACTCTGGGGCTACACCTTC; CDR3 protein: CASKPDRGELWGYTF
D gene: TRBD1; J gene: TRBJ1-2; CDR3 length: 14; V gene: TRBV30; clone size: -; CDR3 DNA: TGTGCCTGGAGTGGGGGGACAGGGCCTTATGGCTACACCTTC; CDR3 protein: CAWSGGTGPYGYTF
D gene: -; J gene: TRBJ2-1; CDR3 length: 13; V gene: TRBV14; clone size: many; CDR3 DNA: TGTGCCAGCAGCCCTAATGACTACAATGAGCAGTTCTTC; CDR3 protein: CASSPNDYNEQFF
D gene: TRBD1; J gene: TRBJ2-5; CDR3 length: 15; V gene: TRBV6-6; clone size: -; CDR3 DNA: TGTGCCAGCAGTTACACCGGACAGGGCGGCGAGACCCAGTACTTC; CDR3 protein: CASSYTGQGGETQYF
D gene: TRBD2; J gene: TRBJ2-1; CDR3 length: 15; V gene: TRBV7-2; clone size: -; CDR3 DNA: TGTGCCAGCAGCCTTCTAGCGGGAGGGCCCGCTGAGCAGTTCTTC; CDR3 protein: CASSLLAGGPAEQFF
D gene: -; J gene: TRBJ1-3; CDR3 length: 13; V gene: TRBV7-9; clone size: -; CDR3 DNA: TGTGCCAGCGAGTCGGGCTCTGGAAACACCATATATTTT; CDR3 protein: CASESGSGNTIYF
D gene: -; J gene: TRBJ2-7; CDR3 length: 14; V gene: TRBV19; clone size: -; CDR3 DNA: TGTGCCAGTAGTATAGTAGGGGACACCTACGAGCAGTACTTC; CDR3 protein: CASSIVGDTYEQYF
D gene: TRBD1; J gene: TRBJ2-4; CDR3 length: 19; V gene: TRBV7-6; clone size: few; CDR3 DNA: TGTGCCAGCAGCTTAGGAGTCCCGGGACAGGGTCTAGCCAAAAACATTCAGTACTTC; CDR3 protein: CASSLGVPGQGLAKNIQYF
D gene: TRBD1; J gene: TRBJ2-3; CDR3 length: 13; V gene: TRBV28; clone size: -; CDR3 DNA: TGTGCCAGTACAGGGGGCGTGGGGGATACGCAGTATTTT; CDR3 protein: CASTGGVGDTQYF
D gene: TRBD2; J gene: TRBJ2-1; CDR3 length: 15; V gene: TRBV11-3; clone size: -; CDR3 DNA: TGTGCCAGCAGCTTAGAGACTAGCGGGAACCCCGTGCAGTTCTTC; CDR3 protein: CASSLETSGNPVQFF
D gene: -; J gene: TRBJ2-7; CDR3 length: 14; V gene: TRBV5-8; clone size: few; CDR3 DNA: TGTGCCAGCAGCTTGCGGATGACTTCTTACGAGCAGTACTTC; CDR3 protein: CASSLRMTSYEQYF
D gene: -; J gene: TRBJ2-1; CDR3 length: 13; V gene: TRBV2; clone size: -; CDR3 DNA: TGTGCCAGCAGTGAGCGGGGCTACAATGAGCAGTTCTTC; CDR3 protein: CASSERGYNEQFF
D gene: TRBD1; J gene: TRBJ2-2; CDR3 length: 18; V gene: TRBV5-5; clone size: -; CDR3 DNA: TGTGCCAGCAGCTTCGCAAAGCTGGGACAGACAAACACCGGGGAGCTGTTTTTT; CDR3 protein: CASSFAKLGQTNTGELFF
D gene: TRBD2; J gene: TRBJ2-1; CDR3 length: 16; V gene: TRBV7-6; clone size: -; CDR3 DNA: TGTGCCAGCAGCTTATCCGGACTAGCGGGATCAGAAGAGCAGTTCTTC; CDR3 protein: CASSLSGLAGSEEQFF
D gene: -; J gene: TRBJ2-5; CDR3 length: 13; V gene: TRBV27; clone size: -; CDR3 DNA: TGTGCCAGCAGTTTCACAGCCCAAGAGACCCAGTACTTC; CDR3 protein: CASSFTAQETQYF
D gene: -; J gene: TRBJ1-3; CDR3 length: 15; V gene: TRBV30; clone size: once; CDR3 DNA: TGTGCCTGGAGAGATGACAGACCGATTGGAAACACCATATATTTT; CDR3 protein: CAWRDDRPIGNTIYF
D gene: -; J gene: TRBJ2-2; CDR3 length: 15; V gene: TRBV5-1; clone size: once; CDR3 DNA: TGCGCCAGCAGCTTAAGACAGACCAACACCGGGGAGCTGTTTTTT; CDR3 protein: CASSLRQTNTGELFF
D gene: -; J gene: TRBJ2-5; CDR3 length: 13; V gene: TRBV11-3; clone size: -; CDR3 DNA: TGTGCCAGCAGCTTAGTGGCAGAAGAGACCCAGTACTTC; CDR3 protein: CASSLVAEETQYF
D gene: -; J gene: TRBJ2-6; CDR3 length: 15; V gene: TRBV7-8; clone size: few; CDR3 DNA: TGTGCCAGCAGCCCAGAACCCTCTGGGGCCAACGTCCTGACTTTC; CDR3 protein: CASSPEPSGANVLTF
D gene: TRBD1; J gene: TRBJ2-7; CDR3 length: 15; V gene: TRBV19; clone size: -; CDR3 DNA: TGTGCCAGTAGTACCGGGACAGGGGGATCCTACGAGCAGTACTTC; CDR3 protein: CASSTGTGGSYEQYF
D gene: TRBD1; J gene: TRBJ1-5; CDR3 length: 16; V gene: TRBV19; clone size: once; CDR3 DNA: TGTGCCAGTAGTATAAGACAGGGGGCTAGCAATCAGCCCCAGCATTTT; CDR3 protein: CASSIRQGASNQPQHF
D gene: TRBD1; J gene: TRBJ2-1; CDR3 length: 15; V gene: TRBV28; clone size: -; CDR3 DNA: TGTGCCAGCAGTGCCGGACAGGGGGAGATAGGTGAGCAGTTCTTC; CDR3 protein: CASSAGQGEIGEQFF
D gene: TRBD1; J gene: TRBJ1-5; CDR3 length: 16; V gene: TRBV10-3; clone size: -; CDR3 DNA: TGTGCCATCAGTGCCCAGGGGACAGGGAGTGATCAGCCCCAGCATTTT; CDR3 protein: CAISAQGTGSDQPQHF
D gene: -; J gene: TRBJ1-2; CDR3 length: 15; V gene: TRBV19; clone size: -; CDR3 DNA: TGTGCCAGTAGTAACAACGGAGCTCGGGGGTATGGCTACACCTTC; CDR3 protein: CASSNNGARGYGYTF
D gene: -; J gene: TRBJ1-3; CDR3 length: 13; V gene: TRBV14; clone size: -; CDR3 DNA: TGTGCCAGCAGAGGAGGGGCTGGAAACACCATATATTTT; CDR3 protein: CASRGGAGNTIYF
D gene: TRBD1; J gene: TRBJ1-1; CDR3 length: 19; V gene: TRBV4-1; clone size: -; CDR3 DNA: TGCGCCAGCAGCCATTTCACGACACAGGGGGACGGGAGAAACACTGAAGCTTTCTTT; CDR3 protein: CASSHFTTQGDGRNTEAFF
D gene: TRBD1; J gene: TRBJ2-7; CDR3 length: 14; V gene: TRBV6-5; clone size: -; CDR3 DNA: TGTGCCAGCAGCCAGGGGGCCCCCTCCTACGAGCAGTACTTC; CDR3 protein: CASSQGAPSYEQYF
D gene: TRBD1; J gene: TRBJ1-2; CDR3 length: 17; V gene: TRBV10-2; clone size: -; CDR3 DNA: TGCGCCAGCAGTGAGCACGCCAGACAGGGCGTGAACTATGGCTACACCTTC; CDR3 protein: CASSEHARQGVNYGYTF
D gene: -; J gene: TRBJ1-1; CDR3 length: 13; V gene: TRBV9; clone size: once; CDR3 DNA: TGTGCCAGCAGCTCGACAGGGAACACTGAAGCTTTCTTT; CDR3 protein: CASSSTGNTEAFF
D gene: -; J gene: TRBJ2-7; CDR3 length: 13; V gene: TRBV6-1; clone size: -; CDR3 DNA: TGTGCCAGCAGTGAATACGACAGGACCGAGCAGTACTTC; CDR3 protein: CASSEYDRTEQYF
D gene: -; J gene: TRBJ1-4; CDR3 length: 16; V gene: TRBV2; clone size: -; CDR3 DNA: TGTGCCAGCAGTGAAGCGCTGGGAACAGGTGGGGAAAAACTGTTTTTT; CDR3 protein: CASSEALGTGGEKLFF
D gene: -; J gene: TRBJ2-7; CDR3 length: 14; V gene: TRBV11-2; clone size: many; CDR3 DNA: TGTGCCAGCAGCTTAGGGGGGGATGCGGACGAGCAGTACTTC; CDR3 protein: CASSLGGDADEQYF
D gene: -; J gene: TRBJ2-7; CDR3 length: 16; V gene: TRBV27; clone size: -; CDR3 DNA: TGTGCCAGCAAAACCCGGGACACCCACGTCTCCTACGAGCAGTACTTC; CDR3 protein: CASKTRDTHVSYEQYF
D gene: -; J gene: TRBJ2-2; CDR3 length: 14; V gene: TRBV18; clone size: -; CDR3 DNA: TGTGCCAGCTCGCACAGACAAAACACCGGGGAGCTGTTTTTT; CDR3 protein: CASSHRQNTGELFF
D gene: TRBD1; J gene: TRBJ2-7; CDR3 length: 13; V gene: TRBV5-1; clone size: few; CDR3 DNA: TGCGCCAGCAAACCTACAGGGGCTTACGAGCAGTACTTC; CDR3 protein: CASKPTGAYEQYF
D gene: TRBD1; J gene: TRBJ2-7; CDR3 length: 14; V gene: TRBV29-1; clone size: -; CDR3 DNA: TGCAGCGTTGAAGACATCCAACAGGGGGGAGAGCAGTACTTC; CDR3 protein: CSVEDIQQGGEQYF
D gene: -; J gene: TRBJ1-2; CDR3 length: 15; V gene: TRBV11-2; clone size: -; CDR3 DNA: TGTGCCAGCAGCAACCACCCGGGGGGGGACTATGGCTACACCTTC; CDR3 protein: CASSNHPGGDYGYTF
D gene: TRBD1; J gene: TRBJ1-2; CDR3 length: 15; V gene: TRBV6-1; clone size: once; CDR3 DNA: TGTGCCAGCAGTGAAGGGGACAGGGGTCTGCATGGCTACACCTTC; CDR3 protein: CASSEGDRGLHGYTF
D gene: TRBD1; J gene: TRBJ2-7; CDR3 length: 15; V gene: TRBV9; clone size: -; CDR3 DNA: TGTGCCAGCAGCGCGACCGGGACAGACCCCTACGAGCAGTACTTC; CDR3 protein: CASSATGTDPYEQYF
D gene: -; J gene: TRBJ1-1; CDR3 length: 11; V gene: TRBV29-1; clone size: -; CDR3 DNA: TGCAGCCCAGCCACAGCCACTGAAGCTTTCTTT; CDR3 protein: CSPATATEAFF
D gene: -; J gene: TRBJ2-1; CDR3 length: 12; V gene: TRBV7-9; clone size: -; CDR3 DNA: TGTGCCAGCAGCCTACAGGACAATGAGCAGTTCTTC; CDR3 protein: CASSLQDNEQFF
D gene: -; J gene: TRBJ2-7; CDR3 length: 14; V gene: TRBV6-1; clone size: -; CDR3 DNA: TGTGCCAGCAGTCAGGACTCCCTCGGAGGGGAGCAGTACTTC; CDR3 protein: CASSQDSLGGEQYF
D gene: TRBD1; J gene: TRBJ1-5; CDR3 length: 12; V gene: TRBV18; clone size: once; CDR3 DNA: TGTGCCAGCTCACCCCGGGACAGTTTTCAGCATTTT; CDR3 protein: CASSPRDSFQHF
D gene: -; J gene: TRBJ1-2; CDR3 length: 9; V gene: TRBV20-1; clone size: few; CDR3 DNA: TGCAGTGGGCCTTATGGCTACACCTTC; CDR3 protein: CSGPYGYTF
D gene: -; J gene: TRBJ2-7; CDR3 length: 14; V gene: TRBV15; clone size: -; CDR3 DNA: TGTGCCACCAGCAATGGGGACACCGACTACGAGCAGTACTTC; CDR3 protein: CATSNGDTDYEQYF
D gene: TRBD1; J gene: TRBJ1-4; CDR3 length: 19; V gene: TRBV2; clone size: -; CDR3 DNA: TGTGCCAGCAGTGAAGTTACAGGACAGGGGCGAACGGGGGGTGAAAAACTGTTTTTT; CDR3 protein: CASSEVTGQGRTGGEKLFF